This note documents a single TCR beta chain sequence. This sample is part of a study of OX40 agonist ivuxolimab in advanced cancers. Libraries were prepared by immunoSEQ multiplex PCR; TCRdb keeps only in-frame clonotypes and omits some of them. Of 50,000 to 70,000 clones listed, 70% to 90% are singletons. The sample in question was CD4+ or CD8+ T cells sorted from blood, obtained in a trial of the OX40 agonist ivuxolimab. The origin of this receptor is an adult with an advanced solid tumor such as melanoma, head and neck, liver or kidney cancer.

The CDR3 is CASTRGGSGANVLTF. CDR3 DNA: TGTGCCAGTACCCGAGGAGGCTCTGGGGCCAACGTCCTGACTTTC. The J gene is TRBJ2-6, the V gene TRBV19; a weak D match, TRBD2 (5 bases). This CDR3 is 15 amino acids long. V was clipped by 7 bases and J by 0 bases, with 10 bases between them. Germline lookup yields CDR1 LNHDA and CDR2 SQIVND (reference sequence).